One sample yielded the 6 T cell receptor beta chains listed below, sequenced in a study of beta chain features in type 1 diabetes. Broader study findings: All four CD4+ subsets from Type 1 diabetes patients carried moderately but significantly shorter TCRB CDR3s.

TCRB transcripts that were expressed got sequenced, as all of the isolated RNA had been reverse transcribed. Measured with immunoSEQ multiplex PCR; TCRdb has only the in-frame clones, and not every one. Of under 70,000 clones in the sample, about 60% were seen once. Antigens for these TCRs are unknown. The material sequenced was stem cell memory CD4+ T cells from blood. All receptors come from a woman in her twenties or thirties with type 1 diabetes.

This clone was found once. The chain is built from TRBV5-5 and TRBJ2-7; TRBD1 matches at 9 bases. Per the germline V gene, CDR1 is SGHKS and CDR2 is YYEKEE (reference sequence). V gave up 3 bases and J gave up 2 bases; unmatched junction bases: 6. This CDR3 contains 15 residues. The CDR3 DNA sequence: TGTGCCAGCAGCTCCGGGACAGGGCTCCCCTACGAGCAGTACTTC. It codes for CASSSGTGLPYEQYF.

The gene calls are TRBV7-3 and TRBJ1-2, with 9 bases fitting TRBD1. This CDR3 has 14 residues. The trim removed 8 bases at V and 4 bases at J, leaving 8 bases unmatched. Looked up from germline, CDR1 is SGHTA and CDR2 is FQGTGA. The chain's CDR3 is CASASGQGIYGYTF. The CDR3 nucleotides read TGTGCCAGCGCTTCCGGACAGGGGATCTATGGCTACACCTTC.

This clone came up a few times. The germline gene is not matched at one end of the junction; a read error may be the cause. The rearrangement joins TRBV20-1 to TRBJ2-4, with unresolved D. The CDR3 is made up of 10 amino acids. Per germline, CDR1 DFQATT and CDR2 SNEGSKA (reference sequence). The CDR3 DNA is TGCAGTGTCGCCAGAAACATTCAGTACTTC. This codes for CSVARNIQYF.

CDR3 DNA: TGTGCCAGCATCAGAGGACAGGGACAAGGCTACACCTTC. Translated: CASIRGQGQGYTF. V and J are TRBV2 and TRBJ1-2; TRBD1 aligns across 8 bases. The CDR3 has 13 amino acids. The germline V gene has CDR1 SNHLY and CDR2 FYNNEI. J lost 8 bases, V lost 7 bases, and 9 bases had no gene match. The full variable domain, with the rest looked up from reference TRBV2 and TRBJ1-2, is EPEVTQTPSHQVTQMGQEVILRCVPISNHLYFYWYRQILGQKVEFLVSFYNNEISEKSEIFDDQFSVERPDGSNFTLKIRSTKLEDSAMYFCASIRGQGQGYTFGSGTRLTVV.

The CDR3 is CASRPGTAKIYEQYF. DNA of the CDR3: TGTGCCAGCAGGCCCGGGACAGCCAAAATCTACGAGCAGTACTTC. This sequence joins TRBV6-5 and TRBJ2-7; 7 bases align to TRBD1. V was clipped by 6 bases and J by 3 bases; unmatched bases: 11. Germline CDR1 is MNHEY and CDR2 is SVGAGI. There are 15 residues in the CDR3.

V usage is TRBV4-2 and J usage is TRBJ2-3; no reliable D call. CDR1 and CDR2 (germline): LGHNA, YNFKEQ. This CDR3 comprises 16 residues. The germline V and J ends were trimmed by 0 bases and 1 base, with 11 bases remaining between them. CDR3 in DNA: TGTGCCAGCAGCCAAGATCGGCGGCCGGGCACAGATACGCAGTATTTT. It yields the protein CASSQDRRPGTDTQYF.